The 10 T cell receptor delta chains below come from one sample, sequenced in a study of gamma delta lymphoproliferative disorders and STAT genes. TCRdb repeated clone calling on the multiplex PCR reads with CATT. This table holds 700 or so delta-chain clones, approximately 2.6% found once. Sequencing used genomic DNA taken from PBMCs of patients and controls. Source material: blood. These receptors were taken from a human donor with gamma-delta T-cell large granular lymphocyte leukemia.

With regard to this clone: This is likely an artifact of a read error, given a far larger clone one base away. The chain recombines TRDV2 with TRDJ1, with 12 bases lining up with TRDD3. The length of the CDR3 is 18 residues. After removal of 1 base from V and 0 bases from J, the junction contained 8 bases not matched to a gene. The germline V gene has CDR1 GEAIGNYY and CDR2 EKD. The CDR3: CACDTVLGDTEDTDKLIF. The CDR3 DNA is TGTGCCTGTGACACTGTACTGGGGGATACAGAGGACACCGATAAACTCATCTTT.

Judged by abundance, this clone is medium-sized. Since a far larger clone is one base different, this is likely a read error. Other nucleotide sequences in the sample specify the same CDR3. This chain connects TRDV2 to TRDJ1; 8 bases line up with TRDD3. V shed 0 bases and J 3 bases; nucleotides not matched to a gene: 14. Per the germline V gene, CDR1 is GEAIGNYY and CDR2 is EKD. CDR3 length: 18 amino acids. The CDR3 coding sequence is TGTGCCTGTGACACCGTAGGGCTGGGGGAAAACGGAGCCGATAAACTCATCTTT. This gives the protein CACDTVGLGENGADKLIF.

The table lists this clone with many counts. TCRdb lists the protein of a much larger clone for this DNA, which differs at residue 13, so this is likely a read error; the protein given here is translated from the DNA itself. This chain uses TRDV2 with TRDJ1; 8 bases agree with TRDD3. This CDR3 comprises 18 residues. The V and J ends lost 0 bases and 4 bases, in that order; junction bases with no gene match: 15. The germline V gene encodes CDR1 GEAIGNYY and CDR2 EKD. CDR3 sequence reads: CACDTVGLGENGDDKLIF. The CDR3 bases are TGTGCCTGTGACACCGTAGGGCTGGGGGAAAACGGGGACGATAAACTCATCTTT.

This clone showed up just a few times. TCRdb lists the protein of a much larger clone for this DNA, which differs at residue 4, so this is likely a read error; the protein given here is translated from the DNA itself. This sample also contains other DNA sequences that code for the same CDR3. The chain employs TRDV2 and TRDJ1; 8 bases line up with TRDD3. CDR1 is GEAIGNYY and CDR2 is EKD in the germline V gene. After removal of 4 bases from V and 3 bases from J, the junction contained 18 bases not matched to a gene. The CDR3 sequence is 18 residues long. CDR3 in DNA: TGTGCCTGTGAAACCGTAGGGCTGGGGGAAAACGGGGCCGATAAACTCATCTTT. Translated, it gives CACETVGLGENGADKLIF.

About this clone: The amino acid sequence in TCRdb belongs to a much larger clone and departs from this DNA's translation at residue 8, likely a sequencing read error; the sequence shown is translated from the DNA. The rearrangement joins TRDV2 to TRDJ3; no reliable D call. Germline CDR1 is GEAIGNYY and CDR2 is EKD. The CDR3 runs 20 residues. Trimming removed 0 bases from V and 0 bases from J, with 17 bases in between. CDR3 nucleotide sequence: TGTGCCTGTGACACCTCCGGGGCACACCCTCTCTCCTGGGACACCCGACAGATGTTTTTC. As protein: CACDTSGAHPLSWDTRQMFF.

The table lists this clone with a few counts. This sequence is one base from a far larger clone and is likely a read error. CDR3 nucleotide sequence: TGTGCTCTTGGGGAAGGAGGGCTCTTCCTAGTACCGAGAGTACTGGGGTCAGGGGGTGGCACCGATAAACTCATCTTT. It specifies CALGEGGLFLVPRVLGSGGGTDKLIF. The chain couples TRDV1 to TRDJ1, with D perhaps being TRDD2 or TRDD3 (7 bases each). The ends were cut back, 2 bases at V and 1 base at J, with 44 bases in the middle. From germline, CDR1 is TSWWSYY and CDR2 QGS. This CDR3 spans 26 amino acids.

This clone was seen more than once but under ten times. The protein in TCRdb stems from a much larger clone and differs at residue 4 from this DNA's translation, likely a read error; here the protein is translated from the DNA. J is TRDJ1 and V is TRDV2, with 9 bases fitting TRDD3. CDR3 length: 17 residues. Looked up from germline, CDR1 is GEAIGNYY and CDR2 is EKD. The CDR3 nucleotides are TGTGCCTGTAACACTCTTACTGGGGGACTGAACACCGATAAACTCATCTTT. This sequence encodes CACNTLTGGLNTDKLIF.

This clone has at least ten counts. The protein held in TCRdb is that of a much larger clone and does not match this DNA's translation at residue 6, likely because of a read error; the protein shown is translated from the DNA. The chain links TRDV2 to TRDJ1, with 8 bases matching TRDD3. After removal of 3 bases from V and 0 bases from J, the junction contained 23 bases not matched to a gene. Germline CDR1 GEAIGNYY, CDR2 EKD. The CDR3 length is 21 residues. The CDR3 DNA reads as TGTGCCTGTGACTCAACACTGGGGGCCCTCCGGCGATCCCCGAACACCGATAAACTCATCTTT. Translating gives CACDSTLGALRRSPNTDKLIF.

Note on this clone: The mismatch at residue 9 between this DNA's translation and the TCRdb protein of a much larger clone likely reflects a read error; the protein shown is translated from the DNA. The V call is TRDV2, the J call TRDJ1; D ambiguous. There are 17 residues in the CDR3. The germline V gene encodes CDR1 GEAIGNYY and CDR2 EKD. V lost 0 bases, J lost 0 bases, and 16 bases lay in between. DNA for the CDR3: TGTGCCTGTGACACCTTATATATGAGGGAAGACACCGATAAACTCATCTTT. Translated: CACDTLYMREDTDKLIF.

This clone was found a few times. The protein TCRdb lists belongs to a much larger clone and differs from this DNA's translation at residue 8, which points to a read error; the protein shown is made from the DNA. V and J are TRDV2 and TRDJ1; 7 bases are shared with TRDD3. Assignment of the J gene here rests on matching the DNA to germline, because TCRdb gives none. CDR3 length: 18 residues. Germline loops: CDR1 GEAIGNYY, CDR2 EKD. After removal of 0 bases from V and 3 bases from J, the junction contained 15 bases not matched to a gene. CDR3 protein: CACDTVGMGENGADKLIF. In DNA form, the CDR3 reads TGTGCCTGTGACACCGTAGGGATGGGGGAAAACGGGGCCGATAAACTCATCTTT.